One T cell receptor (beta chain) is described in this entry. CDR1 is MNHEY, CDR2 SVGAGI, per germline. Deletions cut 6 bases from V and 4 bases from J, with 16 bases between. This CDR3 spans 15 amino acids. The data are from a study of blood T cell repertoires in COVID-19. Overall study: Material from acute and convalescent COVID-19 was sourced from the United States, Italy and Spain. T cells, B-cell-depleted T cells, or PBMCs provided the cDNA or gDNA that served as material.

In the original workflow: Reference gene primer amplification yielded estimated nucleated cell counts. The repertoire was sequenced with immunoSEQ multiplex PCR; TCRdb's copy has only in-frame clones and lacks some. V, J and clone size are taken as reported in that table, and D and trimming were inferred from the DNA itself. The sample lists about 110,000 clones, roughly four fifths seen once, with more than 13% in the top ten. The source of this sequence is a woman aged 55-75 years with acute or convalescent COVID-19. Specimen: peripheral blood. The chain has TRBV6-5 and TRBJ2-1, with D maybe TRBD1 (6 bases). This chain's CDR3 is CASRRRTDTYNEQFF. In nucleotides, the CDR3 is TGTGCCAGCAGGAGACGGACAGACACGTACAATGAGCAGTTCTTC.